This paragraph covers one T cell receptor (beta chain) sequence. The antigen is undetermined. No patient escaped relapse after autologous stem cell transplantation, and brentuximab vedotin exposure varied. Classification of best responses gave complete response, partial response or progressive disease. Measured with immunoSEQ multiplex PCR; TCRdb has only the in-frame clones, and not every one. The sample records around 31,000 clones, about two thirds being singletons. CDR1 and CDR2 (germline): MNHNY, SVGAGI (reference sequence). The CDR3 extends over 14 amino acids. V gave up 5 bases and J gave up 3 bases, with 10 bases separating them. The data originate from a study of PD-1 blockade in classical Hodgkin lymphoma. Broader study findings: In newly diagnosed patients, baseline TCR diversity was reportedly below that of healthy donors. Whoever responded completely had baseline diversity much like that seen in newly diagnosed patients.

The TCR originated in a human donor with classical Hodgkin lymphoma. The sample in question was peripheral blood mononuclear cells (PBMCs), obtained before the second cycle of nivolumab. This rearrangement joins TRBV6-6 to TRBJ2-2; D is unclear. The CDR3 spells CASSDLVHTGELFF. In nucleotides, the CDR3 is TGTGCCAGCAGTGATCTGGTACACACCGGGGAGCTGTTTTTT.